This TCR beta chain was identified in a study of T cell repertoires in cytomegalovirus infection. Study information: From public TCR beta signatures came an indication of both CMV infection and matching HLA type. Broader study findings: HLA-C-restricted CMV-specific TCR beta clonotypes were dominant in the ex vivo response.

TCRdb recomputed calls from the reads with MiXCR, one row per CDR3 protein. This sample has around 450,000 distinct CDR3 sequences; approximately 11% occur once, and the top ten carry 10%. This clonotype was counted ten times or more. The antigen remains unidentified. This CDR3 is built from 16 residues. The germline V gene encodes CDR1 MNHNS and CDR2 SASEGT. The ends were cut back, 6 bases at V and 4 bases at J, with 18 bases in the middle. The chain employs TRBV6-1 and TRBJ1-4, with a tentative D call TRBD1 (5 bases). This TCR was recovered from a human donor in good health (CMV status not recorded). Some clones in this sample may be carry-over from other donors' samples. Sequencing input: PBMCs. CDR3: CASRPPAGRGNEKLFF. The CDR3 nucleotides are TGTGCCAGCAGGCCCCCAGCGGGACGGGGTAATGAAAAACTGTTTTTT.